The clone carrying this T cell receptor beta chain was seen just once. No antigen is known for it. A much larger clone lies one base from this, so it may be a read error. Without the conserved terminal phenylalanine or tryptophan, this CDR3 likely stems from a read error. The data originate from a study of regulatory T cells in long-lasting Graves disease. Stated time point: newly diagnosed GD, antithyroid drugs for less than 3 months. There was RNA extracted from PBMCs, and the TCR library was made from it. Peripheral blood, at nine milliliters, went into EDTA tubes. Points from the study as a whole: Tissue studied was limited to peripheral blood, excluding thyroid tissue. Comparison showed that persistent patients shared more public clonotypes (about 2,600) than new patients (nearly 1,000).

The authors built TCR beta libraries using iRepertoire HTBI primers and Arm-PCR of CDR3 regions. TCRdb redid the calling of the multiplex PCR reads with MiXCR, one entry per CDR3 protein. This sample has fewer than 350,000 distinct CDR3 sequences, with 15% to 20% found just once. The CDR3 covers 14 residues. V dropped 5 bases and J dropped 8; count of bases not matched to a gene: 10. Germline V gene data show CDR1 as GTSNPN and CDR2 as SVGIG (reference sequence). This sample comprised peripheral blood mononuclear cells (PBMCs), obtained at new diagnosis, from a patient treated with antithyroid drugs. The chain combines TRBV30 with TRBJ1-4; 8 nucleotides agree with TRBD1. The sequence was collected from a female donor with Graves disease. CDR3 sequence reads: CAWGYTGGEEKLFS. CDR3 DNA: TGTGCCTGGGGATATACAGGGGGGGAAGAAAAACTGTTTTCT.